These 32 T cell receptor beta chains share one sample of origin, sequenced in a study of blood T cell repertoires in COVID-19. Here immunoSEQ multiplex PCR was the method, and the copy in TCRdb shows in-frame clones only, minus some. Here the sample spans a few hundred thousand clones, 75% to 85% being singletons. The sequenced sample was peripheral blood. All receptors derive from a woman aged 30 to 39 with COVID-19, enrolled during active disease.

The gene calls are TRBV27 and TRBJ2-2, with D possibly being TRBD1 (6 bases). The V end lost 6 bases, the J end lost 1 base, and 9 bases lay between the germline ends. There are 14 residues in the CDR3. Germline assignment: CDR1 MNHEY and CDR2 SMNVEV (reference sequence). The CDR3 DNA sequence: TGTGCCAGCAGAGCCAGGGGGAACACCGGGGAGCTGTTTTTT. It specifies CASRARGNTGELFF.

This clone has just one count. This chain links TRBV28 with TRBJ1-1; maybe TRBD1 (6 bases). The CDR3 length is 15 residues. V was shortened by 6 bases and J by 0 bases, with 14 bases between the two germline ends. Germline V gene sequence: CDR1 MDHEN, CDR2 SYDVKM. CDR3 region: CASSPGGDMNTEAFF. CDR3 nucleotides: TGTGCCAGCAGCCCTGGGGGGGACATGAACACTGAAGCTTTCTTT.

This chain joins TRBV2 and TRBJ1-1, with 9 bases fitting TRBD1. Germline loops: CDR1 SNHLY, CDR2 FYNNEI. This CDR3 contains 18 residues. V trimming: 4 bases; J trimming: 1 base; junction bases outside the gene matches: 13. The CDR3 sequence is CASSGPRTGDAWNTEAFF. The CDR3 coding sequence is TGTGCCAGCAGTGGTCCCCGGACAGGGGACGCGTGGAACACTGAAGCTTTCTTT.

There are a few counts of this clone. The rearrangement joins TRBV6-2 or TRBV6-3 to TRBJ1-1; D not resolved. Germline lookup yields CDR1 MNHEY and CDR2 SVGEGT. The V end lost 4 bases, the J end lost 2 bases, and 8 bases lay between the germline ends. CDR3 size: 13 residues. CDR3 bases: TGTGCCAGCAGTTTCCCGGGTAACACTGAAGCTTTCTTT. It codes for CASSFPGNTEAFF.

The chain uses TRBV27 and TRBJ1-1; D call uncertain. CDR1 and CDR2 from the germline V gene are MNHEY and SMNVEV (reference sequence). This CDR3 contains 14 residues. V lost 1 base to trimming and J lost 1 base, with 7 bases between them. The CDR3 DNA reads TGTGCCAGCAGTTTATTATCAGGGAACACTGAAGCTTTCTTT. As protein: CASSLLSGNTEAFF.

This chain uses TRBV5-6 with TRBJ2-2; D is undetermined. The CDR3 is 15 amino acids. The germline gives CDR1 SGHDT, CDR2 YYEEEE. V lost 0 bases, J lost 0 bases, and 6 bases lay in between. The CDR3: CASSLAVANTGELFF. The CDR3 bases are TGTGCCAGCAGCTTGGCGGTTGCGAACACCGGGGAGCTGTTTTTT.

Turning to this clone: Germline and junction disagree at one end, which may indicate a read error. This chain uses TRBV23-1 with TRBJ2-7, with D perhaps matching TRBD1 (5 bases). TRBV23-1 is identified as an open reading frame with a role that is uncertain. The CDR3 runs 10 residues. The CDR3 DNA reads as TGCGCCAGCAGTCAATATGACAGAGCCTTC. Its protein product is CASSQYDRAF.

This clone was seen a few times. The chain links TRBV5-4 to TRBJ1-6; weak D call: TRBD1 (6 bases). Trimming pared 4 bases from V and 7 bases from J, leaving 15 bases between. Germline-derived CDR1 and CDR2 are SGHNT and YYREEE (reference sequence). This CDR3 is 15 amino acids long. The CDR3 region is CASSPPTGPNSPLHF. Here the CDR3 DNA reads TGTGCCAGCAGCCCTCCCACAGGGCCCAATTCACCCCTCCACTTT.

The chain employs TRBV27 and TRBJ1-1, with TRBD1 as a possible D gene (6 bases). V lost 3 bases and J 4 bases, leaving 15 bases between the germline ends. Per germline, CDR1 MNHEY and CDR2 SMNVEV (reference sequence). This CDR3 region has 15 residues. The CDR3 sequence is CASSLLPRGGTEAFF. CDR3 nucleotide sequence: TGTGCCAGCAGTTTGCTGCCCAGGGGCGGCACTGAAGCTTTCTTT.

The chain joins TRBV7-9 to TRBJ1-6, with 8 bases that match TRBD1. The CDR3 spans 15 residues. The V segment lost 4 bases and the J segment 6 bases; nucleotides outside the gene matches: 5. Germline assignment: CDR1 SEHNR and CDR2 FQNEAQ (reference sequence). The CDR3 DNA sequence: TGTGCCAGCAGCTCAGACAGGGGTGGTAATTCACCCCTCCACTTT. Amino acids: CASSSDRGGNSPLHF.

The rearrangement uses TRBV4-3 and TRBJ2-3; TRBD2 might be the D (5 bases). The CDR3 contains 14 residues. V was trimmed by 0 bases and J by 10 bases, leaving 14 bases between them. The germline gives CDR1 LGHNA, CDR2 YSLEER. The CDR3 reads CASSQDLGGRAQYF. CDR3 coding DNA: TGCGCCAGCAGCCAAGATTTAGGTGGGAGAGCGCAGTATTTT.

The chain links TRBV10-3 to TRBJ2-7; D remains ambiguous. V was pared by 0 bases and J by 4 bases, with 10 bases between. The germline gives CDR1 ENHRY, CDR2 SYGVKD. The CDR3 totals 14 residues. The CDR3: CAISESEWSYEQYF. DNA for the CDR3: TGTGCCATCAGTGAGTCGGAGTGGAGTTACGAGCAGTACTTC.

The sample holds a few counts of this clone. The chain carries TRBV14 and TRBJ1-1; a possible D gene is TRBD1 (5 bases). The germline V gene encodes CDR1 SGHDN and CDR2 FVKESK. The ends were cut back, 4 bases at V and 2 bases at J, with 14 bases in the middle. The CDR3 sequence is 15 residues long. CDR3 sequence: CASSRKGHTNTEAFF. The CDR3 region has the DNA TGTGCCAGCAGCCGAAAAGGACACACTAACACTGAAGCTTTCTTT.

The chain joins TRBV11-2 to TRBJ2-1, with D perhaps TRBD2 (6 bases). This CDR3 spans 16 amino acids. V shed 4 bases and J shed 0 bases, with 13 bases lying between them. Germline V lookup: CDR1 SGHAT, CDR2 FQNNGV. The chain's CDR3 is CASSSTRGNSYNEQFF. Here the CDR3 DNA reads TGTGCCAGCAGCTCGACTAGAGGAAACTCCTACAATGAGCAGTTCTTC.

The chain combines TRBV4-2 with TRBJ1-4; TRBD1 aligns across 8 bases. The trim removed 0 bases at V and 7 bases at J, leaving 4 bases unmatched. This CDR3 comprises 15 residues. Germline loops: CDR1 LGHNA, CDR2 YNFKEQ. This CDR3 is CASSQDGTGTEKLFF. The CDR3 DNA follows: TGTGCCAGCAGCCAAGATGGGACAGGAACTGAAAAACTGTTTTTT.

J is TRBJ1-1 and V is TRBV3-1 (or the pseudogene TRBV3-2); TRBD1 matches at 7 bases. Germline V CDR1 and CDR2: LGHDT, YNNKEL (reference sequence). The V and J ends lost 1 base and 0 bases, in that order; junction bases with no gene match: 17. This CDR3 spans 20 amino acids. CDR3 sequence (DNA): TGTGCCAGCAGCCAAGGGCTTGGGACAGATGGAGGTTGGGTGAACACTGAAGCTTTCTTT. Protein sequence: CASSQGLGTDGGWVNTEAFF.

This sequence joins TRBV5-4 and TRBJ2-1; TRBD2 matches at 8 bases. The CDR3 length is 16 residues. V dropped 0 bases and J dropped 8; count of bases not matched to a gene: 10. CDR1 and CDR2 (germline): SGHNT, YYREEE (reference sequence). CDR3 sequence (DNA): TGTGCCAGCAGCTTGGGAGGTAGCGGGACGATCTATGAGCAGTTCTTC. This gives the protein CASSLGGSGTIYEQFF.

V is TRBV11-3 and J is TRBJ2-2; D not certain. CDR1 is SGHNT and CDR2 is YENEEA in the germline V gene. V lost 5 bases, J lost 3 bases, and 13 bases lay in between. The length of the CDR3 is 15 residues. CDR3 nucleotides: TGTGCCAGCAGCGCCTCCGGGTCCTACACCGGGGAGCTGTTTTTT. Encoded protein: CASSASGSYTGELFF.

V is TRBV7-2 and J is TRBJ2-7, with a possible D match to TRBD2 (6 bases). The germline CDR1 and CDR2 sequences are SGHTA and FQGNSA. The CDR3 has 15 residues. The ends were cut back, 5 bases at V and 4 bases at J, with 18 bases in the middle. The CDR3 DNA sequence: TGTGCCAGCAGCACTAGTGGGGACTTGGGGTACGAGCAGTACTTC. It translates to CASSTSGDLGYEQYF.

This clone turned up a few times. DNA of the CDR3: TGTGCCAGCAGCTCGGACTTCTACGAGCAGTACTTC. Protein: CASSSDFYEQYF. The chain recombines TRBV7-9 with TRBJ2-7; D might be TRBD2 (5 bases). Trimming pared 4 bases from V and 3 bases from J, leaving 7 bases between. From germline, CDR1 is SEHNR and CDR2 FQNEAQ (reference sequence). The CDR3 length is 12 residues.

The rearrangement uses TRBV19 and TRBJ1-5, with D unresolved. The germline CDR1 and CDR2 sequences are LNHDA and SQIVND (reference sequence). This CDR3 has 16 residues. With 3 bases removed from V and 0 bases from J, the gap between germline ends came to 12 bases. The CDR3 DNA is TGTGCCAGTAGTATGGGTCCAGGATATAGCAATCAGCCCCAGCATTTT. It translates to CASSMGPGYSNQPQHF.

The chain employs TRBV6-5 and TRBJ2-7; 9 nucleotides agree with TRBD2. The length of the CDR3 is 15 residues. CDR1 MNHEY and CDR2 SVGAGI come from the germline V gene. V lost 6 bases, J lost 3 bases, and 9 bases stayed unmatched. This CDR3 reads CASRVYSGGNYEQYF. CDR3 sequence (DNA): TGTGCCAGCAGAGTATATAGCGGGGGCAACTACGAGCAGTACTTC.

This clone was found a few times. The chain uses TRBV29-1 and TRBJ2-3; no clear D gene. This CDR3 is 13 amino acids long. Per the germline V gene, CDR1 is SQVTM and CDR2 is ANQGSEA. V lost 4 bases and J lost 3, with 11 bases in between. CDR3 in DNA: TGCAGCGTTGTTTCCTACCGGACAGATACGCAGTATTTT. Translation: CSVVSYRTDTQYF.

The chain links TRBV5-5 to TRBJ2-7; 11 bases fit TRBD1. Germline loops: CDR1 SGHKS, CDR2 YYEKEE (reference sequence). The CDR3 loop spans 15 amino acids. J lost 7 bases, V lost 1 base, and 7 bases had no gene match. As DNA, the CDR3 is TGTGCCAGCAGCTTGTTAGGACAGGGGGCTCGGGAGCAGTACTTC. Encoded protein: CASSLLGQGAREQYF.

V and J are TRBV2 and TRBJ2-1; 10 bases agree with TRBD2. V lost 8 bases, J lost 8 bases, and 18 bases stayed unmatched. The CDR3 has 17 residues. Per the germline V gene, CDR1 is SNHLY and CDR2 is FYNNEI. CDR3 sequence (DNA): TGTGCCAGCTACGGGACAGTTCCGGGACTAGCGATCGATGAGCAGTTCTTC. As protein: CASYGTVPGLAIDEQFF.

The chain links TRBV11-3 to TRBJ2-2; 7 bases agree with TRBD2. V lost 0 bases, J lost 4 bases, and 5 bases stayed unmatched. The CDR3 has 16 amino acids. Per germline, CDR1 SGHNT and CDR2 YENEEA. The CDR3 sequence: CASSLDRGRITGELFF. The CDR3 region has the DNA TGTGCCAGCAGCTTAGATCGCGGGAGAATCACCGGGGAGCTGTTTTTT. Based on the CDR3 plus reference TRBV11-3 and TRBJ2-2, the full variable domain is EAGVVQSPRYKIIEKKQPVAFWCNPISGHNTLYWYLQNLGQGPELLIRYENEEAVDDSQLPKDRFSAERLKGVDSTLKIQPAELGDSAVYLCASSLDRGRITGELFFGEGSRLTVL.

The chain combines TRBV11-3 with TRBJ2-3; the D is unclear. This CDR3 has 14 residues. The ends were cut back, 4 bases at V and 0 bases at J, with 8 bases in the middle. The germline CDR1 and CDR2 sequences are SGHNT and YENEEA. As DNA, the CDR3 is TGTGCCAGCAGCTCGGCGGTTAGCACAGATACGCAGTATTTT. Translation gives CASSSAVSTDTQYF.

CDR3 DNA sequence: TGTGCCAGCAGCGTTAGACCAGGGGTCGAAGAGACCCAGTACTTC. Encoded protein: CASSVRPGVEETQYF. This rearrangement joins TRBV9 to TRBJ2-5, with a weak D call TRBD1 (6 bases). V was cut by 2 bases and J by 3 bases, with 14 bases left in between. This CDR3 spans 15 amino acids. The V gene's germline CDR1 is SGDLS and CDR2 YYNGEE.

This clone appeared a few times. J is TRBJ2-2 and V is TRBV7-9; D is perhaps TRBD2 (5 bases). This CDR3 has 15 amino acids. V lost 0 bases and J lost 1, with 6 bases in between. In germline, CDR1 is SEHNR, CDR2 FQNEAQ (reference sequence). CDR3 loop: CASSLAGENTGELFF. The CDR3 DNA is TGTGCCAGCAGCTTAGCGGGAGAGAACACCGGGGAGCTGTTTTTT. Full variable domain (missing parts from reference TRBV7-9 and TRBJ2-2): DTGVSQNPRHKITKRGQNVTFRCDPISEHNRLYWYRQTLGQGPEFLTYFQNEAQLEKSRLLSDRFSAERPKGSFSTLEIQRTEQGDSAMYLCASSLAGENTGELFFGEGSRLTVL.

The CDR3 nucleotides read TGTGCCAGCAGCCATCGCGGGACTAGCGGGAGAAGATCGGAGGAGACCCAGTACTTC. Its translation: CASSHRGTSGRRSEETQYF. The chain uses TRBV4-2 and TRBJ2-5, with 14 bases matching TRBD2. The CDR3 is 19 amino acids. V lost 3 bases, J lost 5 bases, and 14 bases stayed unmatched. Germline lookup yields CDR1 LGHNA and CDR2 YNFKEQ.

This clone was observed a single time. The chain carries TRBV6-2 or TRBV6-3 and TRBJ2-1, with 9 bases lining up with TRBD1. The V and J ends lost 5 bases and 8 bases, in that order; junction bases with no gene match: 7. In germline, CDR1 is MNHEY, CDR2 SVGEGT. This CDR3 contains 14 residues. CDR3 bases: TGTGCCAGCAGTCCGGGACAGGGATCGCATGAGCAGTTCTTC. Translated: CASSPGQGSHEQFF.

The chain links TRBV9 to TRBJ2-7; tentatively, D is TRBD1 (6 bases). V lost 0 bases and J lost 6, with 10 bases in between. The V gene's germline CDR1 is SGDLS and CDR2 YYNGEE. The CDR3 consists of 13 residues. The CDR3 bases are TGTGCCAGCAGCGTAGGCCAGGGGAGCGAGCAGTACTTC. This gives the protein CASSVGQGSEQYF.